This is a list of T cell receptor beta chains from one sample in a study of shared clonotypes between healthy human individuals. Sequenced by immunoSEQ multiplex PCR; TCRdb stores in-frame clones only, minus some. The table has around 720,000 clones, 55% to 85% seen once; the top ten hold around 2%. Sequences were obtained from memory CD4+ T cells sorted from blood. The receptors stem from a woman between 25 and 40 years old in good health. The CDR3 runs from the conserved cysteine through the conserved F or W. A D gene is named only where the DNA matches it firmly. For some rows the clone size is stated as once, few or many, or as a class when expanded; others skip it.

TRBJ1-2	.	TRBD1	TRBV28	TGTGCCAGCACACGCGGACAGGGGGCCTGGGGCTACACCTTC	CASTRGQGAWGYTF
TRBJ1-4	once	.	TRBV7-3	TGTGCCAGCAGCTCCTTCAGGACTGGCGGTGAAAAACTGTTTTTT	CASSSFRTGGEKLFF
TRBJ2-1	.	TRBD2	TRBV5-4	TGTGCCAGCAGCTTACCGGCGGGAGTCGTAAATGAGCAGTTCTTC	CASSLPAGVVNEQFF
TRBJ2-2	.	TRBD1	TRBV6-5	TGTGCCAGCAGACGGACAGGGGAAAACACCGGGGAGCTGTTTTTT	CASRRTGENTGELFF
TRBJ2-5	.	TRBD2	TRBV10-3	TGTGCCATCAGTGAGCCTGACGGACTAGCGGCGAGAGAGACCCAGTACTTC	CAISEPDGLAARETQYF
TRBJ2-1	few	TRBD2	TRBV5-1	TGCGCCAGCAGCTTTCGGTCTAGCGGGGACAATGAGCAGTTCTTC	CASSFRSSGDNEQFF
TRBJ2-7	.	TRBD1	TRBV6-6	TGTGCCAGCAGTTGGGGACAGGGGGCTTACGAGCAGTACTTC	CASSWGQGAYEQYF
TRBJ2-5	.	.	TRBV2	TGTGCCAGCATATTCGGCAGGACGAAAGAGACCCAGTACTTC	CASIFGRTKETQYF
TRBJ2-1	once	.	TRBV19	TGTGCCAGTAGTCCAGGGAGGCAAAACAATGAGCAGTTCTTC	CASSPGRQNNEQFF
TRBJ2-3	.	TRBD2	TRBV5-1	TGCGCCAGCAGCATAACGACTAGCGGGAGACGGACAGATACGCAGTATTTT	CASSITTSGRRTDTQYF
TRBJ1-5	.	.	TRBV18	TGTGCCAGCTCACCCGCCGACGCAGGGGTGAAGGGTCAGCCCCAGCATTTT	CASSPADAGVKGQPQHF
TRBJ2-1	.	TRBD1	TRBV6-5	TGTGCCAGCAGGGGACAGGGGCCCCGCAATGAGCAGTTCTTC	CASRGQGPRNEQFF
TRBJ2-1	.	.	TRBV11-2	TGTGCCAGCAGCTTAATGGCCTACAATGAGCAGTTCTTC	CASSLMAYNEQFF
TRBJ1-1	.	.	TRBV2	TGTGCCAGCAGTGAAAGGTCACAAAATGAAGCTTTCTTT	CASSERSQNEAFF
TRBJ1-4	.	.	TRBV28	TGTGCCAGCAGTTTACGAAATGAAAAACTGTTTTTT	CASSLRNEKLFF
TRBJ1-1	.	.	TRBV27	TGTGCCAGCAGTACTCTGGGGGCCGCGGGGATGAGGGCTTTCTTT	CASSTLGAAGMRAFF
TRBJ2-1	few	TRBD2	TRBV5-1	TGCGCCAGCAGCTTATTAGCGGGAGGGCCCAATGAGCAGTTCTTC	CASSLLAGGPNEQFF
TRBJ1-4	.	.	TRBV2	TGTGCCAGCAGTTTGAGGGGGGCTGCAACTAATGAAAAACTGTTTTTT	CASSLRGAATNEKLFF
TRBJ2-7	once	TRBD1	TRBV25-1	TGTGCCAGCAGCTCAGGGACAGGGTACGAGCAGTACTTC	CASSSGTGYEQYF
TRBJ2-6	.	TRBD1	TRBV5-1	TGCGCCAGCAGTCGACAGGGGTGGGCCAACGTCCTGACTTTC	CASSRQGWANVLTF
TRBJ2-5	.	TRBD1	TRBV19	TGTGCCAGTAGTGGGACAGGGGGGATTATGGAGACCCAGTACTTC	CASSGTGGIMETQYF
TRBJ1-5	once	.	TRBV30	TGTGCCTGGGACACATTAGGTACTAGCAATCAGCCCCAGCATTTT	CAWDTLGTSNQPQHF
TRBJ2-5	.	TRBD2	TRBV15	TGTGCCACCAGCAGGGATACTAGCGGGAGTTGGGAGACCCAGTACTTC	CATSRDTSGSWETQYF
TRBJ2-7	.	TRBD2	TRBV19	TGTGCCAGTAGTACCGCGACTAGCGGGAGACCTGACTACGAGCAGTACTTC	CASSTATSGRPDYEQYF
TRBJ1-2	once	.	TRBV4-1	TGCGCCAGCAGCCAGGGACCGATAGACTATGGCTACACCTTC	CASSQGPIDYGYTF
TRBJ1-1	many	.	TRBV6-5	TGTGCCAGCAGGGGAACGGGACTGTACACTGAAGCTTTCTTT	CASRGTGLYTEAFF
TRBJ1-4	.	.	TRBV5-1	TGCGCCAGCAGTGCAGGGCGGGCTAATGAAAAACTGTTTTTT	CASSAGRANEKLFF
TRBJ2-1	.	TRBD2	TRBV11-2	TGTGCCAGCAGCTTAGTAGCGGGAGGGTACAATGAGCAGTTCTTC	CASSLVAGGYNEQFF
TRBJ1-5	.	.	TRBV7-8	TGTGCCAGCAGCTTAAAGGTGGACAGCAATCAGCCCCAGCATTTT	CASSLKVDSNQPQHF
TRBJ2-7	.	.	TRBV10-3	TGTGCCATCAGTGAACCGGCTAGCGCCCAGAGGTACGAGCAGTACTTC	CAISEPASAQRYEQYF
TRBJ2-7	.	.	TRBV5-1	TGCGCCAACCCGCGGGAGCAGTACTTC	CANPREQYF
TRBJ1-1	.	.	TRBV9	TGTGCCAGCAGCGTAGCACCGGTGAACACTGAAGCTTTCTTT	CASSVAPVNTEAFF
TRBJ1-2	few	.	TRBV7-9	TGTGCCAGCAGTGCACCGACGGTTTTCTATGGCTACACCTTC	CASSAPTVFYGYTF
TRBJ2-1	.	TRBD2	TRBV5-1	TGCGCCAGCGCGACTAGCGGAGAGGGGGAGCAGTTCTTC	CASATSGEGEQFF
TRBJ2-2	.	.	TRBV29-1	TGCAGCGGACTTGCGAACACCGGGGAGCTGTTTTTT	CSGLANTGELFF
TRBJ2-5	.	.	TRBV5-1	TGCGCCAGCAGCTCTTTCTCGCAAGAGACCCAGTACTTC	CASSSFSQETQYF
TRBJ2-1	.	TRBD2	TRBV5-1	TGCGCCAGCAGCTTATCGCGGGAGACTGAGCAGTTCTTC	CASSLSRETEQFF
TRBJ2-3	.	TRBD2	TRBV28	TGTGCCAGCCGAGAGGTCCTAGCGGGAGGGGAAGATACGCAGTATTTT	CASREVLAGGEDTQYF
TRBJ2-7	.	TRBD1	TRBV2	TGTGCCAGCCTCTTAATCGACAGGGGAGGCGAGCAGTACTTC	CASLLIDRGGEQYF
TRBJ2-7	.	.	TRBV18	TGTGCCAGCGCGGAGCGCGCCTACGAGCAGTACTTC	CASAERAYEQYF
TRBJ1-1	.	.	TRBV5-8	TGTGCCAGCAGCTGGACCTACACAGGGTTGACTGAAGCTTTCTTT	CASSWTYTGLTEAFF
TRBJ2-5	.	TRBD2	TRBV7-9	TGTGCCAGCAGCGACGGACTAGCGGGAGTAAAGACCCAGTACTTC	CASSDGLAGVKTQYF
TRBJ1-3	.	.	TRBV7-2	TGTGCCAGCAGCTTAAGAGTAAGCTCTGGAAACACCATATATTTT	CASSLRVSSGNTIYF
TRBJ1-4	.	.	TRBV5-1	TGCGCCAGCAGCTCCTCGACAGGAGAGAATGAAAAACTGTTTTTT	CASSSSTGENEKLFF
TRBJ2-3	.	.	TRBV7-2	TGTGCCAGCAGCTCAAGAGGAGATACGCAGTATTTT	CASSSRGDTQYF
TRBJ2-7	.	.	TRBV11-3	TGTGCCAGCAGCTTGGGGACCCACGAGACGAGCGAGCAGTACTTC	CASSLGTHETSEQYF
TRBJ2-5	.	TRBD2	TRBV5-1	TGCGCCAGCAGCTCGCGGACTAGCGGCCAAGAGACCCAGTACTTC	CASSSRTSGQETQYF
TRBJ2-5	.	.	TRBV7-9	TGTGCCAGCAGCTTTAACAGGGGACTTCCGGAGACCCAGTACTTC	CASSFNRGLPETQYF
TRBJ2-5	few	TRBD2	TRBV5-6	TGTGCCAGCAGCTCCAGACTAGCGGGAGTCCGAGAGACCCAGTACTTC	CASSSRLAGVRETQYF
TRBJ2-7	.	TRBD2	TRBV4-2	TGTGCCAGCAGCCAAGTGGGGGGGACCGGAGGCTACGAGCAGTACTTC	CASSQVGGTGGYEQYF
TRBJ2-7	.	.	TRBV28	TGTGCCAGCAGTCCTACTAGTGTGTGGTACGAGCAGTACTTC	CASSPTSVWYEQYF
TRBJ2-7	.	TRBD2	TRBV4-2	TGTGCCAGCAGCCAAGAAGGGGTCGGGACTAGCGGGAGCTACGAGCAGTACTTC	CASSQEGVGTSGSYEQYF
TRBJ2-1	.	TRBD2	TRBV7-2	TGTGCCAACAGCTTAAGCGGGAGATACGGTGAGCAGTTCTTC	CANSLSGRYGEQFF